Here is one T cell receptor (beta chain) with its context. This specimen comes from a study of blood T cell repertoires in COVID-19. Background on the study: Acute-phase and convalescent COVID-19 samples originated in the United States, Italy and Spain.

Authors' processing steps: By means of reference gene primer amplification, nucleated cell counts were estimated. Repertoires were generated with immunoSEQ multiplex PCR, while TCRdb's copy carries only in-frame clones and drops some. The V and J calls and the clone size are those of that table, but D and trimming were determined from the DNA. In the table there are 150,000 to 200,000 clones, approximately 90% of which are singletons. This TCR was sampled from a human donor in a cohort sampled during active COVID-19. What was sequenced was peripheral blood.

CDR3 protein: CASSLGGRNEQFF. DNA of the CDR3: TGTGCCAGCAGCCTCGGGGGGAGGAATGAGCAGTTCTTC. This chain links TRBV7-9 with TRBJ2-1, with 7 bases that match TRBD2. V was clipped by 5 bases and J by 7 bases; unmatched bases: 5. In germline, CDR1 is SEHNR, CDR2 FQNEAQ (reference sequence). This CDR3 has 13 amino acids. The full variable domain, its missing parts supplied by reference TRBV7-9 and TRBJ2-1, is DTGVSQNPRHKITKRGQNVTFRCDPISEHNRLYWYRQTLGQGPEFLTYFQNEAQLEKSRLLSDRFSAERPKGSFSTLEIQRTEQGDSAMYLCASSLGGRNEQFFGPGTRLTVL.